Presented here are 25 T cell receptor beta chains from one specimen sequenced in a study of T cells in Graves' hyperthyroidism and ophthalmopathy. RNA transcripts provided the source from which TCR beta CDR3 regions were amplified. HTBI primers were employed in a first-round RT-PCR of the TCR CDR3. MiXCR, run by TCRdb on the multiplex PCR reads, gives a single entry per CDR3 protein. The sample comprises 600,000 or so distinct CDR3 sequences, about 45% of which are singletons, and 8.2% rests with the top ten. Specimen: peripheral blood or thyroid tissue (not recorded which). All receptors derive from a woman aged 18-29 years with Graves' hyperthyroidism.

This chain joins TRBV10-3 and TRBJ2-7; 15 bases align to TRBD2. There are 21 residues in the CDR3. V lost 1 base and J lost 3; bases outside the gene matches: 16. CDR1 is ENHRY, CDR2 SYGVKD, per germline. CDR3 in amino acids: CAISEWSGLAGGPSPNYEQYF. The CDR3 DNA sequence: TGTGCCATCAGTGAGTGGAGCGGACTAGCGGGAGGGCCGAGCCCCAACTACGAGCAGTACTTC.

The V and J genes are TRBV7-8 and TRBJ2-7, with 16 nucleotides matching TRBD2. CDR1 and CDR2 from the germline V gene are SGHVS and FQNEAQ. The J segment lost 5 bases and the V segment lost 1 base, leaving 8 bases of the junction unmatched. The CDR3 extends over 18 amino acids. The CDR3 nucleotides are TGTGCCAGCAGCTTAGGTGGGACTAGCGGGAGGGCCTTCAACGAGCAGTACTTC. This sequence encodes CASSLGGTSGRAFNEQYF.

This clonotype was counted only a few times. The gene calls are TRBV20-1 and TRBJ1-2; a weak D match, TRBD1 (5 bases). V was pared by 0 bases and J by 4 bases, with 18 bases between. Germline lookup yields CDR1 DFQATT and CDR2 SNEGSKA (reference sequence). The CDR3 covers 16 residues. Written as DNA, the CDR3 is TGCAGTGCTAGAGATCTGGCAGGGCATACGAGCTATGGCTACACCTTC. Encoded protein: CSARDLAGHTSYGYTF.

On this clonotype itself: A junction end diverges from the germline sequence, so it may reflect a read error. The CDR3 DNA sequence: TGTGCCAGCATCCCTCGGAGCCCTAACTATGGCTACACCTTT. Translating gives CASIPRSPNYGYTF. This chain joins TRBV6-6 and TRBJ1-2; D is unclear. Germline lookup yields CDR1 MNHNY and CDR2 SVGAGI (reference sequence). The CDR3 contains 14 residues.

The J gene is TRBJ2-3, the V gene TRBV29-1, with D possibly matching TRBD1 (5 bases). V was cut by 7 bases and J by 2 bases, with 13 bases left in between. Germline V gives CDR1 SQVTM, CDR2 ANQGSEA. This CDR3 is built from 13 residues. The DNA for the CDR3 is TGCAGCGAGCTCGACAGTATCACAGATACGCAGTATTTT. Its protein product is CSELDSITDTQYF.

The V gene is TRBV29-1, the J gene TRBJ2-3; possible D gene TRBD1, 5 bases. The germline CDR1 and CDR2 sequences are SQVTM and ANQGSEA. The CDR3 is 13 residues long. V shed 7 bases and J shed 0 bases, with 11 bases lying between them. CDR3 nucleotide sequence: TGCAGCGGCAGGGATCCAAGCACAGATACGCAGTATTTT. Translating it yields CSGRDPSTDTQYF.

This clonotype was recorded many times. The rearrangement links TRBV29-1 to TRBJ1-1; 7 bases line up with TRBD1. The V segment lost 7 bases and the J segment 7 bases; nucleotides outside the gene matches: 9. Germline CDR1 is SQVTM and CDR2 is ANQGSEA. This CDR3 region has 12 residues. The CDR3, as DNA: TGCAGCGCCGAGACAGGGTATGTTGAAGCTTTCTTT. Translation gives CSAETGYVEAFF.

This clonotype was observed many times. The CDR3 reads CAIGPQETQYF. The CDR3 nucleotides are TGTGCCATTGGGCCCCAAGAGACCCAGTACTTC. V usage is TRBV10-3 and J usage is TRBJ2-5, with D uncertain. The V end lost 9 bases, the J end lost 1 base, and 6 bases lay between the germline ends. Germline-derived CDR1 and CDR2 are ENHRY and SYGVKD. The CDR3 is 11 amino acids.

This clonotype has a single count. A single base separates this from a much larger clone, so it may be a read error. CDR3 DNA sequence: TGTGCCCGCAGCCAAGAGGAAGCGGGCGAGCAGTACTTC. Translating gives CARSQEEAGEQYF. The chain recombines TRBV2 with TRBJ2-7, with D maybe TRBD2 (6 bases). The CDR3 is 13 amino acids. Germline V gene data show CDR1 as SNHLY and CDR2 as FYNNEI.

The chain recombines TRBV7-2 with TRBJ2-7; the match to TRBD2 covers 10 bases. CDR1 SGHTA and CDR2 FQGNSA come from the germline V gene. The CDR3 extends over 17 amino acids. With V trimmed by 5 bases and J by 2 bases, 12 bases remained unmatched. This CDR3 is CASSLVGLAEVTYEQYF. The CDR3 DNA reads TGTGCCAGCAGCCTCGTTGGACTAGCGGAGGTCACCTACGAGCAGTACTTC. Using reference TRBV7-2 and TRBJ2-7 for the parts outside the CDR3, the full variable domain is GAGVSQSPSNKVTEKGKDVELRCDPISGHTALYWYRQSLGQGLEFLIYFQGNSAPDKSGLPSDRFSAERTGGSVSTLTIQRTQQEDSAVYLCASSLVGLAEVTYEQYFGPGTRLTVT.

The chain combines TRBV2 with TRBJ2-7, with unresolved D. Between the trimmed V and J ends, which lost 5 bases and 4 bases, there was a span of 18 bases. Germline V gene lookup returns CDR1 SNHLY and CDR2 FYNNEI. The length of the CDR3 is 15 residues. CDR3 loop: CASSYSIGSVYEQYF. The CDR3 region has the DNA TGTGCCAGCAGTTACTCGATAGGGTCAGTTTACGAGCAGTACTTC.

The chain couples TRBV20-1 to TRBJ2-2; D perhaps matches TRBD1 (7 bases). Germline V gene sequence: CDR1 DFQATT, CDR2 SNEGSKA (reference sequence). The length of the CDR3 is 15 residues. Trimming took off 6 bases at V and 1 base at J, with 15 bases between the two ends. CDR3 in DNA: TGCAGTGCACCAGACCAGGGGGGGAACACCGGGGAGCTGTTTTTT. Amino acid sequence: CSAPDQGGNTGELFF.

V usage is TRBV15 and J usage is TRBJ1-2; D not resolved. CDR3 length: 14 residues. The V end lost 5 bases, the J end lost 6 bases, and 16 bases lay between the germline ends. Germline loops: CDR1 LNHNV, CDR2 YYDKDF (reference sequence). The CDR3 DNA follows: TGTGCCACCAGCGTTGCAGCAGACGCAAATGGCTACACCTTC. Translating it yields CATSVAADANGYTF.

The rearrangement joins TRBV20-1 to TRBJ2-6, with unresolved D. Trimming took off 3 bases at V and 0 bases at J, with 12 bases between the two ends. The CDR3 sequence is 16 residues long. Germline V CDR1 and CDR2: DFQATT, SNEGSKA (reference sequence). The DNA of the CDR3 is TGCAGTGCTAGTGGCGCCTATGTCTCTGGGGCCAACGTCCTGACTTTC. Residues: CSASGAYVSGANVLTF.

This clonotype was seen a handful of times. This chain links TRBV6-6 with TRBJ1-1; D not certain. Germline CDR1 MNHNY, CDR2 SVGAGI (reference sequence). The CDR3 sequence is 12 residues long. Trimming cost V 10 bases and J 7 bases, with 16 bases left between them. CDR3 residues: CATRRDEDEAFF. DNA of the CDR3: TGTGCCACCCGGCGTGACGAGGATGAAGCTTTCTTT.

The CDR3 here is CSASQGPWGNQPQHF. As DNA, the CDR3 is TGCAGTGCTAGTCAGGGCCCCTGGGGGAATCAGCCCCAGCATTTT. The chain uses TRBV20-1 and TRBJ1-5; D may be TRBD1 (5 bases). V lost 3 bases to trimming and J lost 4 bases, with 16 bases between them. The CDR3 consists of 15 residues. Germline values: CDR1 DFQATT, CDR2 SNEGSKA (reference sequence).

This clonotype showed up just once. The chain joins TRBV24-1 to TRBJ1-2, with D possibly being TRBD1 (5 bases). This CDR3 spans 12 amino acids. Germline lookup yields CDR1 KGHDR and CDR2 SFDVKD. The germline V and J ends were trimmed by 7 bases and 4 bases, with 9 bases remaining between them. The CDR3 protein is CATRGVGYGYTF. Here the CDR3 DNA reads TGTGCCACCAGGGGGGTCGGCTATGGCTACACCTTC.

This clonotype was seen ten or more times. The V and J genes are TRBV7-2 and TRBJ1-5; unclear D gene. The CDR3 extends over 15 amino acids. Germline CDR1 SGHTA, CDR2 FQGNSA. Trimming removed 5 bases at V and 2 bases at J, with 13 bases between. CDR3 sequence: CASSPGRLGNQPQHF. CDR3 nucleotide sequence: TGTGCCAGCAGCCCCGGTCGATTGGGCAATCAGCCCCAGCATTTT.

Of note for this clonotype: With a much larger clone just one base away, this may be a read error. The rearrangement joins TRBV29-1 to TRBJ2-7; TRBD1 aligns across 12 bases. CDR3 length: 14 residues. Losses at the gene ends were 7 bases for V and 2 bases for J; bases not matched to a gene: 6. CDR1 is SQVTM and CDR2 is ANQGSEA in the germline V gene. CDR3 sequence (DNA): TGCAGCGCTGGGGACAGGGGGCGGACCTACGAGCAGTACTTC. Protein: CSAGDRGRTYEQYF.

In this sample, this clonotype turned up a few times. The V and J genes are TRBV19 and TRBJ1-1; D is ambiguous. The CDR3 covers 12 residues. Germline assignment: CDR1 LNHDA and CDR2 SQIVND (reference sequence). Trimming removed 2 bases at V and 2 bases at J, with 3 bases between. This CDR3 reads CASSISNTEAFF. CDR3 bases: TGTGCCAGTAGTATATCAAACACTGAAGCTTTCTTT. Drawing the rest from reference TRBV19 and TRBJ1-1, the complete variable domain is DGGITQSPKYLFRKEGQNVTLSCEQNLNHDAMYWYRQDPGQGLRLIYYSQIVNDFQKGDIAEGYSVSREKKESFPLTVTSAQKNPTAFYLCASSISNTEAFFGQGTRLTVV.

The chain employs TRBV2 and TRBJ1-5; D remains unclear. Per germline, CDR1 SNHLY and CDR2 FYNNEI. The CDR3 contains 13 residues. V lost 6 bases and J lost 4, with 10 bases in between. CDR3 bases: TGTGCCAGCAGGCTGAGTTTAAATCAGCCCCAGCATTTT. Protein product: CASRLSLNQPQHF.

For this clonotype: A read error is possible here, since a much larger clone lies one base away. The rearrangement joins TRBV2 to TRBJ1-1; possible D gene TRBD1, 5 bases. The CDR3 covers 11 residues. Germline CDR1 reads SNHLY; CDR2 reads FYNNEI. The CDR3 loop reads CAGSDQGQAFF. CDR3 nucleotide sequence: TGTGCCGGCAGTGACCAGGGTCAAGCTTTCTTT.

The V and J genes are TRBV29-1 and TRBJ2-2; the D is unclear. Per germline, CDR1 SQVTM and CDR2 ANQGSEA. V lost 7 bases to trimming and J lost 9 bases, with 18 bases between them. The CDR3 is made up of 13 amino acids. CDR3 loop: CSATDPALWELFF. DNA of the CDR3: TGCAGCGCCACGGACCCTGCCCTATGGGAGCTGTTTTTT.

The chain recombines TRBV29-1 with TRBJ2-5; 8 nucleotides match TRBD2. The CDR3 sequence is 14 residues long. Germline V CDR1 and CDR2: SQVTM, ANQGSEA. V shed 5 bases and J 2 bases; nucleotides not matched to a gene: 7. The CDR3 here is CSVPAGEGQETQYF. DNA for the CDR3: TGCAGCGTTCCAGCGGGAGAGGGTCAAGAGACCCAGTACTTC.

The chain employs TRBV6-5 and TRBJ2-2; D remains unclear. CDR1 is MNHEY, CDR2 SVGAGI, per germline. The CDR3 contains 15 residues. Trimming took 2 bases from V and 4 from J, leaving 11 bases between them. The CDR3 sequence is CASSYMTSGTGELFF. CDR3 bases: TGTGCCAGCAGTTACATGACATCGGGCACCGGGGAGCTGTTTTTT.